This T cell receptor beta chain was documented in a study of shared clonotypes between healthy human individuals. This CDR3 region has 13 residues. V dropped 3 bases and J dropped 2 bases, with 8 bases sitting between them. In germline, CDR1 is MNHNY, CDR2 SVGAGI (reference sequence). The table came from immunoSEQ multiplex PCR; TCRdb's copy has only in-frame clones and leaves some out. The sample holds about 2 million clones; roughly 95% are singletons and the top ten take about 1.1%. Terminally differentiated effector memory CD45RA+ cells were left out of the naive CD8 fraction, which was CD45RO-negative and positively selected for CCR7. Concerning this clone: The same CDR3 arises from other DNA sequences in this sample as well.

Sequencing input: naive CD8+ T cells sorted from blood. This clonotype was obtained from a man between 18 and 35 years old in good health. The chain combines TRBV6-6 with TRBJ2-7, with D maybe TRBD2 (5 bases). The CDR3 DNA reads as TGTGCCAGCAGTTATTCCGGGGCCTACGAGCAGTACTTC. Translated: CASSYSGAYEQYF.